This is a list of T cell receptor beta chains from one sample in a study of CD8 T cells in Susac syndrome. TCRdb re-derived calls from the immunoSEQ multiplex PCR reads in MiXCR, one entry per CDR3 protein. The sample shows roughly 200,000 distinct CDR3 sequences, approximately 95% of them seen only once. The source material was CD4+ T cells from PBMCs. These receptor sequences come from a human donor with multiple sclerosis. CDR3s include the opening cysteine and the closing phenylalanine or tryptophan. The D gene is left open where the match is weak. The listing skips clone size in some rows; elsewhere it reads once, few, many or a size class.

D	V	J	size	CDR3	DNA
-	TRBV29-1	TRBJ1-1	-	CSTQSGATEAFF	TGCAGCACCCAGTCAGGGGCCACTGAAGCTTTCTTT
-	TRBV20-1	TRBJ2-1	-	CSAQLAFYNEQFF	TGCAGTGCCCAACTAGCCTTTTACAATGAGCAGTTCTTC
TRBD1	TRBV9	TRBJ1-4	once	CASSETDWTGTGQLFF	TGTGCCAGCAGCGAGACCGACTGGACAGGGACCGGGCAACTGTTTTTT
-	TRBV4-2	TRBJ2-3	-	CASSPRSRGTDTQYF	TGTGCCAGCAGCCCCCGGTCCCGGGGCACAGATACGCAGTATTTT
TRBD1	TRBV7-8	TRBJ2-3	-	CASSPSDRVTDTQYF	TGTGCCAGCAGCCCTTCGGACAGGGTCACAGATACGCAGTATTTT
TRBD2	TRBV20-1	TRBJ2-3	-	CSATPTSGGTDTQYF	TGCAGTGCTACGCCGACTAGCGGGGGTACAGATACGCAGTATTTT
-	TRBV30	TRBJ1-5	-	CAWSPGPSNQPQHF	TGTGCCTGGAGTCCGGGACCAAGCAATCAGCCCCAGCATTTT
TRBD1	TRBV5-4	TRBJ1-1	-	CASSFPPLAGGTEAFF	TGTGCCAGCAGCTTCCCCCCCCTCGCAGGGGGCACTGAAGCTTTCTTT
-	TRBV7-9	TRBJ1-6	once	CASSSGGEGSSPLHF	TGTGCCAGCAGCTCCGGGGGGGAAGGAAGCTCACCCCTCCACTTT
-	TRBV27	TRBJ2-5	few	CASSLGVGETQYF	TGTGCCAGCAGTTTAGGAGTTGGGGAGACCCAGTACTTC
TRBD2	TRBV10-3	TRBJ2-3	-	CAISGLAGGNTDTQYF	TGTGCCATCAGTGGACTAGCGGGGGGCAACACAGATACGCAGTATTTT
-	TRBV30	TRBJ2-2	-	CAWSVARYTGELFF	TGTGCCTGGAGTGTTGCCAGGTACACCGGGGAGCTGTTTTTT
TRBD1	TRBV10-3	TRBJ1-2	-	CAISGQGARVGYTF	TGTGCCATCAGTGGACAGGGGGCTCGAGTGGGCTACACCTTC
TRBD1	TRBV29-1	TRBJ2-2	-	CSGRAGGVYTGELFF	TGCAGCGGACGAGCAGGGGGCGTGTACACCGGGGAGCTGTTTTTT
TRBD1	TRBV6-5	TRBJ2-5	-	CASSSQQGIGTQYF	TGTGCCAGCAGTTCTCAACAGGGGATTGGGACCCAGTACTTC
TRBD2	TRBV7-2	TRBJ2-1	-	CASSYTSGGALGNEQFF	TGTGCCAGCAGCTATACTAGCGGGGGGGCTTTGGGCAATGAGCAGTTCTTC
TRBD1	TRBV6-6	TRBJ1-6	-	CASSTEGQSNSPLHF	TGTGCCAGCAGTACGGAGGGACAGTCCAATTCACCCCTCCACTTT